This is a list of T cell receptor beta chains from one sample in a study of T cell responses to AZD1222 COVID-19 vaccine. Clones were sequenced by immunoSEQ multiplex PCR, and TCRdb holds only the in-frame ones, with some missing. The table has about 150,000 clones, around nine tenths seen once. Sequencing was performed on peripheral blood, taken on day 0 of AZD1222 vaccination. Every receptor here comes from an adult in good health. CDR3s include the opening cysteine and the closing phenylalanine or tryptophan. Each record gives: D gene, CDR3 length, V gene, J gene, clone size, CDR3 DNA, CDR3 protein. A D gene is named only where the DNA matches it firmly. Clone size, where shown, is once, few, many, or a class for clones that have expanded.

d_call: -
cdr3_length: 17
v_call: TRBV6-4
j_call: TRBJ2-1
clone_size: -
cdr3_nt: TGTGCCAGCAGTGACTCCCTACGGGAGTCAGCAAGCAATGAGCAGTTCTTC
cdr3_aa: CASSDSLRESASNEQFF

d_call: -
cdr3_length: 15
v_call: TRBV28
j_call: TRBJ1-5
clone_size: -
cdr3_nt: TGTGCCAGCAGTTTATCCGGGCCAACGGTTCAGCCCCAGCATTTT
cdr3_aa: CASSLSGPTVQPQHF

d_call: -
cdr3_length: 14
v_call: TRBV9
j_call: TRBJ1-5
clone_size: -
cdr3_nt: TGTGCCAGCAGCGCCCGGGACAACAATCAGCCCCAGCATTTT
cdr3_aa: CASSARDNNQPQHF

d_call: -
cdr3_length: 15
v_call: TRBV11-2
j_call: TRBJ2-1
clone_size: -
cdr3_nt: TGTGCCAGCAGCTTCGGTGTGGGAGAGCGTAGTGAGCAGTTCTTC
cdr3_aa: CASSFGVGERSEQFF

d_call: TRBD1
cdr3_length: 16
v_call: TRBV6-6
j_call: TRBJ2-5
clone_size: -
cdr3_nt: TGTGCCAGCACCAAGAGGACAGGGCCCGACCAAGAGACCCAGTACTTC
cdr3_aa: CASTKRTGPDQETQYF

d_call: TRBD2
cdr3_length: 16
v_call: TRBV4-3
j_call: TRBJ2-1
clone_size: -
cdr3_nt: TGCGCCAGCAGCCAATTGGTGGGGACTAGCGGGGGCGAGCAGTTCTTC
cdr3_aa: CASSQLVGTSGGEQFF

d_call: -
cdr3_length: 12
v_call: TRBV3-1/TRBV3-2
j_call: TRBJ2-5
clone_size: once
cdr3_nt: TGTGCCAGCAGCCGCTACCAGCAGACCCAGTACTTC
cdr3_aa: CASSRYQQTQYF

d_call: -
cdr3_length: 14
v_call: TRBV18
j_call: TRBJ1-1
clone_size: -
cdr3_nt: TGTGCCAGCTCCCCACAGCCCATGAACACTGAAGCTTTCTTT
cdr3_aa: CASSPQPMNTEAFF

d_call: -
cdr3_length: 16
v_call: TRBV7-9
j_call: TRBJ2-3
clone_size: -
cdr3_nt: TGTGCCAGCAGCCCAGTCGGGACTCTGGGCGGGGATACGCAGTATTTT
cdr3_aa: CASSPVGTLGGDTQYF

d_call: TRBD1
cdr3_length: 14
v_call: TRBV18
j_call: TRBJ1-5
clone_size: once
cdr3_nt: TGTGCCAGCTCACCTTACAGGGGGGACCAGCCCCAGCATTTT
cdr3_aa: CASSPYRGDQPQHF

d_call: TRBD2
cdr3_length: 15
v_call: TRBV27
j_call: TRBJ2-1
clone_size: -
cdr3_nt: TGTGCCAGCAGCGGCGGGAGTAGTTTGCAAGGTGAGCAGTTCTTC
cdr3_aa: CASSGGSSLQGEQFF

d_call: TRBD2
cdr3_length: 16
v_call: TRBV28
j_call: TRBJ2-2
clone_size: -
cdr3_nt: TGTGCCAGCTTGAGCGGGGGGGCGCTGAACACCGGGGAGCTGTTTTTT
cdr3_aa: CASLSGGALNTGELFF

d_call: TRBD1
cdr3_length: 15
v_call: TRBV6-2/TRBV6-3
j_call: TRBJ1-5
clone_size: -
cdr3_nt: TGTGCCAGCAGTCCCGATGGGAGGGGGCCTCAGCCCCAGCATTTT
cdr3_aa: CASSPDGRGPQPQHF

d_call: -
cdr3_length: 13
v_call: TRBV12-3/TRBV12-4
j_call: TRBJ1-1
clone_size: -
cdr3_nt: TGTGCCAGCAGTAGCCAGGGATTCACTGAAGCTTTCTTT
cdr3_aa: CASSSQGFTEAFF

d_call: TRBD2
cdr3_length: 17
v_call: TRBV9
j_call: TRBJ2-2
clone_size: -
cdr3_nt: TGTGCCAGCAGCGTAGTAGCGGGAGGGGAGTACACCGGGGAGCTGTTTTTT
cdr3_aa: CASSVVAGGEYTGELFF